These T cell receptor beta chains were read from a single sample in a study of blood T cell repertoires in COVID-19. Sequenced by immunoSEQ multiplex PCR; TCRdb stores in-frame clones only, minus some. The table records about 120,000 clones, just over 85% of them present only once. Material for sequencing was peripheral blood. These receptors all come from a man between 40 and 49 years old with acute or convalescent COVID-19. Each CDR3 is given with its conserved first and last residue. The order of the fields is clone size, V gene, J gene, D gene, CDR3 DNA, CDR3 protein. D genes are given only for firm matches. Some rows have no size entry. The others give once, few or many, or a class for an expanded clone.

>NA|TRBV6-1|TRBJ2-1|TRBD2
TGTGCCAGCAGTGGGGGACTAGCGGGGGGATACAATGAGCAGTTCTTC
CASSGGLAGGYNEQFF
>NA|TRBV9|TRBJ1-1|TRBD1
TGTGCCAGCAGCGTTGGGACAGGGGGGGGCACTGAAGCTTTCTTT
CASSVGTGGGTEAFF
>NA|TRBV30|TRBJ2-3|NA
TGTGCCTGGGGGGGTCCCGGGTTAATAGATACGCAGTATTTT
CAWGGPGLIDTQYF
>NA|TRBV15|TRBJ1-2|NA
TGTGCCACCAGCAGAGATAGAACGGGATCGAGCTACACCTTC
CATSRDRTGSSYTF
>NA|TRBV19|TRBJ1-2|NA
TGTGCCAGTAGTATAGCCCAGGGGACTACCCTCTATGGCTACACCTTC
CASSIAQGTTLYGYTF
>few|TRBV9|TRBJ1-1|TRBD1
TGTGCCAGCAGCGTAGAGGGGCAGGGGACAGACTCCGAAGCTTTCTTT
CASSVEGQGTDSEAFF
>few|TRBV5-8|TRBJ2-5|TRBD1
TGTGCCAGCAGCGCCCGGGACAGGGGTGACGAGACCCAGTACTTC
CASSARDRGDETQYF
>NA|TRBV7-2|TRBJ2-5|TRBD1
TGTGCCAGCAGCTTCGACAGGGCAGAGACCCAGTACTTC
CASSFDRAETQYF
>NA|TRBV24-1|TRBJ2-6|TRBD1
TGTGCCACCTCAGACAGGGCCGGGGCCAACGTCCTGACTTTC
CATSDRAGANVLTF
>NA|TRBV2|TRBJ1-1|TRBD1
TGTGCCAGCAAGGGGGAAGGACAGGGAGCTTTCTTT
CASKGEGQGAFF
>NA|TRBV18|TRBJ2-7|TRBD1
TGTGCCAGCTCACCGGGACAGGGTCCGGCCTACGAGCAGTACTTC
CASSPGQGPAYEQYF
>NA|TRBV14|TRBJ1-1|NA
TGTGCCAGCAGCCAAGGGTGGGGGCCGAACACTGAAGCTTTCTTT
CASSQGWGPNTEAFF
>NA|TRBV5-6|TRBJ1-1|TRBD1
TGTGCCAGCCATAACAGGGGATACACTGAAGCTTTCTTT
CASHNRGYTEAFF
>NA|TRBV4-3|TRBJ1-1|TRBD1
TGCGCCAGCAGCCAAGATAGGGGGCAGGGTTACACTGAAGCTTTCTTT
CASSQDRGQGYTEAFF
>NA|TRBV10-1|TRBJ1-1|TRBD1
TGCGCCAGCAGTGTTACAGGGGGCACTGAAGCTTTCTTT
CASSVTGGTEAFF
>NA|TRBV3-1/TRBV3-2|TRBJ1-2|NA
TGTGCCAGCAGCAAAGAAACCGGGACAAACTATGGCTACACCTTC
CASSKETGTNYGYTF
>NA|TRBV20-1|TRBJ1-5|TRBD1
TGCAGTGCTAGTCTTGGTGGACAGGGAAGCAATCAGCCCCAGCATTTT
CSASLGGQGSNQPQHF
>NA|TRBV18|TRBJ2-1|TRBD2
TGTGCCAGCTCCCCTCTAGCGGGAGAAAGTAATGAGCAGTTCTTC
CASSPLAGESNEQFF
>NA|TRBV4-3|TRBJ1-4|NA
TGCGCCAGCAGCCAAGTTGTGCGGGGGGAAAAACTGTTTTTT
CASSQVVRGEKLFF
>NA|TRBV5-1|TRBJ2-7|TRBD2
TGCGCCAGCAGCCCCGCGGGGCTAGCGGATCCGGAGCAGTACTTC
CASSPAGLADPEQYF
>NA|TRBV5-6|TRBJ1-2|TRBD1
TGTGCCAGCGACCGACAGGGGAGAGGTGGCTACACCTTC
CASDRQGRGGYTF
>NA|TRBV4-3|TRBJ1-2|NA
TGCGCCAGCAGCCAAGATGGTCAGGGATCTGGCTACACCTTC
CASSQDGQGSGYTF
>NA|TRBV7-9|TRBJ1-4|NA
TGTGCCAGCAGCTTAGAGGGACATCGGAAACTGTTTTTT
CASSLEGHRKLFF
>NA|TRBV14|TRBJ2-7|TRBD2
TGTGCCAGCAGCCTCGGACTAGCGGGGTCCCCCTACGAGCAGTACTTC
CASSLGLAGSPYEQYF
>NA|TRBV10-3|TRBJ1-2|TRBD1
TGTGCCATCACCGCACCGGGACAGGCAGGGTTAAAGGGTGGCTACACCTTC
CAITAPGQAGLKGGYTF
>NA|TRBV6-1|TRBJ2-7|NA
TGTGCCAGCAGTGAGTTAACAGGGATCTCCTACGAGCAGTACTTC
CASSELTGISYEQYF
>once|TRBV3-1/TRBV3-2|TRBJ2-2|TRBD1
TGTGCCAGCAGCCCGGGACAGGGAAGAGTCGCCGGGGAGCTGTTTTTT
CASSPGQGRVAGELFF
>NA|TRBV19|TRBJ2-5|NA
TGTGCCAGTATGAATCCGTTCAGGGGGGATCAAGAGACCCAGTACTTC
CASMNPFRGDQETQYF
>NA|TRBV25-1|TRBJ1-3|NA
TGTGCCAGCAGTGATACCAGGGGACCGTACTCTGGAAACACCATATATTTT
CASSDTRGPYSGNTIYF
>NA|TRBV15|TRBJ1-5|TRBD1
TGTGCCACCAGCAGAGGCGGGACAGGGGATCAGCCCCAGCATTTT
CATSRGGTGDQPQHF
>NA|TRBV30|TRBJ1-2|NA
TGTGCCTGGAGGACTAGAACGGGACTGGGTGTTCTGTATGGCTACACCTTC
CAWRTRTGLGVLYGYTF
>few|TRBV3-1/TRBV3-2|TRBJ2-5|NA
TGTGCCAGCAGCCAAGGGCCCCAAGAGACCCAGTACTTC
CASSQGPQETQYF
>NA|TRBV5-1|TRBJ2-1|NA
TGCGCCAGCAGCTTGGTGGCGGGAATTTCCTACAATGAGCAGTTCTTC
CASSLVAGISYNEQFF
>NA|TRBV6-2/TRBV6-3|TRBJ2-7|TRBD1
TGTGCCAGCAGCACGGACAGGGGACTTTCCTACGAGCAGTACTTC
CASSTDRGLSYEQYF
>NA|TRBV15|TRBJ1-5|NA
TGTGCCACCAGCAGAGCGGCCGGGGGGAATCAGCCCCAGCATTTT
CATSRAAGGNQPQHF
>NA|TRBV7-8|TRBJ2-1|TRBD2
TGTGCCAGCTCACGCCGGCTAGCGGAGAACAATGAGCAGTTCTTC
CASSRRLAENNEQFF
>NA|TRBV12-3/TRBV12-4|TRBJ1-2|TRBD1
TGTGCCAGCAGTCAAGACAGGGGCTATGGCTACACCTTC
CASSQDRGYGYTF
>NA|TRBV4-1|TRBJ2-3|NA
TGCGCCAGCAGCCAAGAGGGGAGGTCAGATACGCAGTATTTT
CASSQEGRSDTQYF
>NA|TRBV5-4|TRBJ1-3|TRBD1
TGTGCCAGCAGCTTGACAGGGGACTCTGGAAACACCATATATTTT
CASSLTGDSGNTIYF
>NA|TRBV7-9|TRBJ2-1|NA
TGTGCCAGCAGCCCCCCTGGGGACACGCGCTACAATGAGCAGTTCTTC
CASSPPGDTRYNEQFF
>few|TRBV11-2|TRBJ1-1|NA
TGTGCCAGCAGCCCCTCCTTCCACCAGGGGCGGATCGGGAACACTGAAGCTTTCTTT
CASSPSFHQGRIGNTEAFF
>NA|TRBV4-3|TRBJ1-5|NA
TGCGCCAGCAGCCAACACTTCGATCAGCCCCAGCATTTT
CASSQHFDQPQHF
>NA|TRBV4-2|TRBJ1-2|TRBD1
TGTGCCAGCAGCCAAGCGGACAGGGAAGGTGGCTACACCTTC
CASSQADREGGYTF
>NA|TRBV7-8|TRBJ1-1|NA
TGTGCCAGCAGCCTACAGGGAGCGGGGACTGAAGCTTTCTTT
CASSLQGAGTEAFF
>once|TRBV10-3|TRBJ2-1|NA
TGTGCCATCAGTGAGCCCGGACAGAATACCTACAATGAGCAGTTCTTC
CAISEPGQNTYNEQFF
>few|TRBV5-5|TRBJ1-4|NA
TGTGCCAGCAGCTTGCGTTCTGAAAAACTGTTTTTT
CASSLRSEKLFF
>NA|TRBV4-2|TRBJ2-2|TRBD2
TGTGCCAGCAGCCACGCCAGACTAGCGGGGGGGCTGATGCAGGCCGGGGAGCTGTTTTTT
CASSHARLAGGLMQAGELFF
>NA|TRBV30|TRBJ1-4|NA
TGTGCCTGGCGACAGGCGGCAACTAATGAAAAACTGTTTTTT
CAWRQAATNEKLFF
>NA|TRBV7-2|TRBJ2-2|TRBD1
TGTGCCAGCACCTTAGCCAGGGGGACCGGGGAGCTGTTTTTT
CASTLARGTGELFF
>NA|TRBV7-7|TRBJ1-4|TRBD1
TGTGCCAGCAGCTTGGGACAGGGGGCAGATGAAAAACTGTTTTTT
CASSLGQGADEKLFF
>NA|TRBV11-2|TRBJ1-2|NA
TGTGCCAGCAGCTTAGTGCGGGACGGACATGGCTACACCTTC
CASSLVRDGHGYTF
>NA|TRBV5-1|TRBJ1-1|NA
TGCGCCAGCAGCCAGCCCGGGATGAACACTGAAGCTTTCTTT
CASSQPGMNTEAFF
>NA|TRBV5-5|TRBJ1-1|NA
TGTGCCAGCAGCCCCCTTCGAGAGAATACTGAAGCTTTCTTT
CASSPLRENTEAFF